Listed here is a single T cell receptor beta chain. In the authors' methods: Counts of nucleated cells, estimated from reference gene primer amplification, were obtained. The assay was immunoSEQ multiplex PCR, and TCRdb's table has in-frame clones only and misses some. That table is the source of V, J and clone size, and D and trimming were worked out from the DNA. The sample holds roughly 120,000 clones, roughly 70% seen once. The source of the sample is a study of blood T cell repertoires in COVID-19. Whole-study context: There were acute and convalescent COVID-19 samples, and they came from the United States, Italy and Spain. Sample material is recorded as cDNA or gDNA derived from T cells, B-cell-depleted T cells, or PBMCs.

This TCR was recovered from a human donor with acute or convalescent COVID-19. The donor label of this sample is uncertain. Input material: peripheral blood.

CDR3 loop: CASSSLAGLSYNEQFF. As DNA, the CDR3 is TGTGCCAGCAGTTCCCTAGCGGGGCTCTCCTACAATGAGCAGTTCTTC. This sequence joins TRBV6-5 and TRBJ2-1, with 9 bases lining up with TRBD2. V was clipped by 4 bases and J by 0 bases; unmatched bases: 4. Per the germline V gene, CDR1 is MNHEY and CDR2 is SVGAGI. CDR3 length equals 16 residues.